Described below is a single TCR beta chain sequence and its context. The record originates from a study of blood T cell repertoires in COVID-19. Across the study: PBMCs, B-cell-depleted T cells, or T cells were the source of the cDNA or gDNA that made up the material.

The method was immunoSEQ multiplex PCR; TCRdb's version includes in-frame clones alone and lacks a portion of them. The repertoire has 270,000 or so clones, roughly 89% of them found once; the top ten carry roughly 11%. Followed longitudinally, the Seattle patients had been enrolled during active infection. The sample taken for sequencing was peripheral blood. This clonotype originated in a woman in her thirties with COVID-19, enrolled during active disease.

In DNA, the CDR3 is TGCGCCAGCAGCCAAAGTCTAGATTCACCCCTCCACTTT. Its protein is CASSQSLDSPLHF. The genes are TRBV4-1 and TRBJ1-6; D ambiguous. The ends were cut back, 2 bases at V and 8 bases at J, with 7 bases in the middle. The CDR3 consists of 13 residues. In germline, CDR1 is MGHRA, CDR2 YSYEKL.